Below are 25 T cell receptor beta chains sequenced from a single sample in a study of glioma-infiltrating T cells. Using RNA template, CDR3s of TCR alpha and beta were amplified with iRepertoire arm-PCR. MiXCR, applied by TCRdb to the multiplex PCR reads, yields one record per CDR3 protein. This sample yields more than 9,500 distinct CDR3 sequences, of which approximately 25% are seen a single time; less than 50% belongs to the top ten. The sequencing sample was made of glioma tissue, nonneoplastic brain tissue, or PBMCs (not recorded which). The receptors derive from a human donor with low-grade glioma or glioblastoma, undergoing nonglioma brain surgery, or in good health (not recorded which).

This clonotype has only a few counts. The chain carries TRBV11-2 and TRBJ1-2, with a possible D match to TRBD1 (6 bases). CDR3 size: 15 residues. V lost 4 bases and J lost 8, with 20 bases in between. The V gene's germline CDR1 is SGHAT and CDR2 FQNNGV. This CDR3 reads CASSYPLTRGGGYTF. Here the CDR3 DNA reads TGTGCCAGCAGCTACCCTCTGACGAGGGGGGGAGGCTACACCTTC.

This clonotype was recorded a few times. The rearrangement uses TRBV19 and TRBJ1-5; a possible D gene is TRBD1 (6 bases). The V end lost 5 bases, the J end lost 1 base, and 9 bases lay between the germline ends. Germline CDR1 reads LNHDA; CDR2 reads SQIVND (reference sequence). This CDR3 is 14 amino acids long. The CDR3 loop reads CASSPRGSNQPQHF. The CDR3 DNA reads as TGTGCCAGTAGTCCCAGGGGAAGCAATCAGCCCCAGCATTTT.

This clonotype was recorded at least ten times. The chain couples TRBV4-1 to TRBJ1-5, with TRBD1 as a possible D gene (5 bases). V was cut by 6 bases and J by 1 base, with 13 bases left in between. Germline values: CDR1 MGHRA, CDR2 YSYEKL. The CDR3 spans 15 residues. The CDR3, as DNA: TGCGCCAGCAGACTCAGCGCAGGGAGCAATCAGCCCCAGCATTTT. This encodes CASRLSAGSNQPQHF.

The rearrangement joins TRBV20-1 to TRBJ2-1; perhaps D is TRBD1 or TRBD2 (6 bases each). Trimming removed 2 bases at V and 8 bases at J, with 19 bases between. Germline assignment: CDR1 DFQATT and CDR2 SNEGSKA (reference sequence). The CDR3 totals 15 residues. This CDR3 reads CSARRGASFSDEQFF. The CDR3 DNA reads as TGCAGTGCTAGAAGGGGGGCCAGTTTTAGTGATGAGCAGTTCTTC.

This clonotype rates as medium-sized. This rearrangement joins TRBV20-1 to TRBJ1-2; D gene uncertain. Germline V CDR1 and CDR2: DFQATT, SNEGSKA (reference sequence). The CDR3 is 13 amino acids. V gave up 3 bases and J gave up 5 bases, with 13 bases separating them. This chain's CDR3 is CSASDASGYGYTF. The CDR3 bases are TGCAGTGCTAGCGACGCAAGCGGGTATGGCTACACCTTC.

Concerning this clonotype: A much larger clone lies one base from this, so it may be a read error. The V gene is TRBV20-1, the J gene TRBJ2-3; 10 nucleotides agree with TRBD1. Germline V gene lookup returns CDR1 DFQATT and CDR2 SNEGSKA (reference sequence). The CDR3 runs 15 residues. Written as DNA, the CDR3 is TGCAGTGCTAGAGAGCCGGGACAGGGGACAGATACGCGGTATTTT. Translation gives CSAREPGQGTDTRYF.

This clonotype occurred many times. The chain links TRBV24-1 to TRBJ2-1; D is unresolved. Trimming removed 5 bases from V and 5 bases from J, with 6 bases in between. The CDR3 runs 12 residues. Germline CDR1 is KGHDR and CDR2 is SFDVKD. CDR3: CATSADNNEQFF. CDR3 DNA sequence: TGTGCCACCAGTGCCGACAACAATGAGCAGTTCTTC.

In its sample, this clonotype was seen many times. The V call is TRBV6-6, the J call TRBJ2-1; perhaps TRBD2 as D (5 bases). Germline V gene sequence: CDR1 MNHNY, CDR2 SVGAGI (reference sequence). This CDR3 is built from 13 residues. The ends were cut back, 2 bases at V and 10 bases at J, with 12 bases in the middle. The CDR3 DNA sequence: TGTGCCAGCAGTTACCGTTTGGACTCAGAGCAGTTCTTC. Protein: CASSYRLDSEQFF.

This sequence joins TRBV19 and TRBJ2-2; D perhaps matches TRBD1 (6 bases). This CDR3 comprises 14 residues. Germline V CDR1 and CDR2: LNHDA, SQIVND (reference sequence). V lost 10 bases, J lost 5 bases, and 17 bases lay in between. The CDR3 DNA is TGTGCCATCCGGGACACCGTTTGTACCGGGGAGCTGTTTTTT. Its translation: CAIRDTVCTGELFF.

In its sample, this clonotype ranks as medium-sized. V usage is TRBV11-2 and J usage is TRBJ2-1; 12 bases are a match to TRBD2. Germline lookup yields CDR1 SGHAT and CDR2 FQNNGV. The J segment lost 6 bases and the V segment lost 6 bases, leaving 3 bases of the junction unmatched. The length of the CDR3 is 14 residues. The CDR3 is CASSLTSGSNEQFF. The DNA of the CDR3 is TGTGCCAGCAGTTTGACTAGCGGGAGCAATGAGCAGTTCTTC.

This clonotype qualifies as medium-sized. The rearrangement joins TRBV6-1 to TRBJ1-1; 7 bases are a match to TRBD1. The V segment lost 3 bases and the J segment 7 bases; nucleotides outside the gene matches: 5. Germline CDR1 is MNHNS and CDR2 is SASEGT. This CDR3 contains 13 residues. CDR3 DNA sequence: TGTGCCAGCAGTGACCTACGACAGGGTGAAGCTTTCTTT. Its protein is CASSDLRQGEAFF.

This clonotype was counted at least ten times. The chain links TRBV3-1 to TRBJ2-7, with unresolved D. The germline V gene encodes CDR1 LGHDT and CDR2 YNNKEL (reference sequence). The CDR3 length is 13 residues. Trimming took 4 bases from V and 5 from J, leaving 12 bases between them. The CDR3 reads CASSLSGRNEQYF. The CDR3 DNA reads TGTGCCAGCAGCCTAAGTGGTCGCAACGAGCAGTACTTC.

Points on this clonotype: A read error is possible here, since a much larger clone lies one base away. The rearrangement uses TRBV20-1 and TRBJ2-1; a weak D match, TRBD2 (5 bases). Germline V lookup: CDR1 DFQATT, CDR2 SNEGSKA (reference sequence). The CDR3 loop spans 12 amino acids. V was pared by 1 base and J by 9 bases, with 10 bases between. The CDR3 loop is CSARGGSGEQFF. CDR3 DNA sequence: TGCAGTGCTAGAGGAGGGAGTGGTGAGCAGTTCTTC.

This clonotype has a count of ten or more. This CDR3 is CASSLLGAGGPPEQYF. As DNA, the CDR3 is TGTGCCAGCAGTTTATTGGGGGCGGGAGGGCCCCCCGAGCAGTACTTC. J is TRBJ2-7 and V is TRBV28; TRBD2 agrees at 9 bases. The CDR3 is made up of 16 amino acids. Germline V CDR1 and CDR2: MDHEN, SYDVKM. V was pared by 1 base and J by 6 bases, with 10 bases of the junction left unmatched.

By share, this clonotype counts as medium-sized. This chain uses TRBV3-1 with TRBJ1-1; D uncertain. The germline gives CDR1 LGHDT, CDR2 YNNKEL (reference sequence). This CDR3 spans 12 amino acids. V lost 1 base to trimming and J lost 2 bases, with 2 bases between them. CDR3 region: CASSQANTEAFF. CDR3 nucleotides: TGTGCCAGCAGCCAAGCCAACACTGAAGCTTTCTTT.

This clonotype was seen repeatedly, ten times or more. This chain links TRBV10-3 with TRBJ1-1; D is unresolved. V was cut by 6 bases and J by 4 bases, with 9 bases left in between. Germline-derived CDR1 and CDR2 are ENHRY and SYGVKD. This CDR3 contains 12 residues. CDR3 residues: CAIRGSFTEAFF. CDR3 coding DNA: TGTGCCATCAGGGGGAGTTTCACTGAAGCTTTCTTT.

As regards this clonotype: A much more abundant neighbour one base away suggests this may be a read error. CDR3 sequence reads: CASSLGIAYEQYF. The CDR3 coding sequence is TGTGCCAGCAGCCTAGGCATAGCCTACGAGCAGTACTTC. The chain uses TRBV7-9 and TRBJ2-7; D is ambiguous. The CDR3 is 13 amino acids. Germline CDR1 SEHNR, CDR2 FQNEAQ (reference sequence). V lost 5 bases and J 2 bases, leaving 10 bases between the germline ends.

This clonotype was observed a handful of times. J is TRBJ1-1 and V is TRBV10-3; possibly TRBD1 for D (6 bases). Germline CDR1 and CDR2: ENHRY and SYGVKD. Trimming stripped 6 bases from V and 2 bases from J, with 13 bases between. The CDR3 sequence is 14 residues long. In nucleotides, the CDR3 is TGTGCCATCAGGAACGACAGGTCTAACACTGAAGCTTTCTTT. Protein: CAIRNDRSNTEAFF.

This clonotype was observed a handful of times. As DNA, the CDR3 is TGTGCCAGCAGTGATGGGAACAATGAGCAGTTCTTC. Its translation: CASSDGNNEQFF. The chain is built from TRBV2 and TRBJ2-1; D not certain. CDR1 SNHLY and CDR2 FYNNEI come from the germline V gene. Trimming stripped 3 bases from V and 5 bases from J, with 5 bases between. The CDR3 consists of 12 residues.

Ten or more counts support this clonotype. This chain joins TRBV27 and TRBJ2-7; D possibly corresponds to TRBD2 (6 bases). Looked up from germline, CDR1 is MNHEY and CDR2 is SMNVEV (reference sequence). This CDR3 region has 15 residues. V was clipped by 8 bases and J by 4 bases, with 21 bases between them. CDR3 DNA sequence: TGTGCCAGCCGTCGAGAGTCGGAGGGCGTTTACGAGCAGTACTTC. As protein: CASRRESEGVYEQYF.

This rearrangement joins TRBV27 to TRBJ2-1, with 9 positions matching TRBD2. V lost 1 base, J lost 7 bases, and 5 bases stayed unmatched. This CDR3 comprises 15 residues. Germline assignment: CDR1 MNHEY and CDR2 SMNVEV (reference sequence). In DNA form, the CDR3 reads TGTGCCAGCAGTTTATTAGGCGGGAGGGAGAATGAGCAGTTCTTC. This encodes CASSLLGGRENEQFF.

This clonotype is categorized as medium-sized. The V call is TRBV6-1, the J call TRBJ1-1, with D perhaps TRBD1 (5 bases). This CDR3 has 16 residues. Germline CDR1 MNHNS, CDR2 SASEGT. Trimming shortened V by 6 bases and J by 1 base, and 18 bases separated the two germline ends. The CDR3 sequence: CASRSDSALPNTEAFF. As DNA, the CDR3 is TGTGCCAGCAGGAGTGACAGTGCCCTACCGAACACTGAAGCTTTCTTT.

This clonotype was observed many times. This rearrangement joins TRBV7-2 to TRBJ2-3; no clear D gene. This CDR3 region has 14 residues. Deletions cut 1 base from V and 6 bases from J, with 11 bases between. Germline V gene sequence: CDR1 SGHTA, CDR2 FQGNSA. The chain's CDR3 is CASSLDGPLDTQYF. The CDR3 bases are TGTGCCAGCAGCTTAGACGGCCCGCTGGATACGCAGTATTTT.

In its sample, this clonotype is medium-sized. The chain is built from TRBV27 and TRBJ1-1; a weak D match, TRBD1 (5 bases). This CDR3 is 15 amino acids long. The ends were cut back, 6 bases at V and 4 bases at J, with 18 bases in the middle. Germline V gene data show CDR1 as MNHEY and CDR2 as SMNVEV (reference sequence). CDR3 residues: CASRPNAYGGTEAFF. As DNA, the CDR3 is TGTGCCAGCAGGCCCAATGCGTACGGGGGCACTGAAGCTTTCTTT.

J is TRBJ2-1 and V is TRBV7-6, with TRBD2 matching 7 bases. Germline assignment: CDR1 SGHVS and CDR2 FNYEAQ. Trimming at V came to 5 bases and at J to 10 bases, leaving 14 bases not matched to a gene. The CDR3 runs to 15 residues. The CDR3 DNA reads as TGTGCCAGCAGCCTGGAGAGCGGGGATTCCTACGAGCAGTTCTTC. Protein product: CASSLESGDSYEQFF.